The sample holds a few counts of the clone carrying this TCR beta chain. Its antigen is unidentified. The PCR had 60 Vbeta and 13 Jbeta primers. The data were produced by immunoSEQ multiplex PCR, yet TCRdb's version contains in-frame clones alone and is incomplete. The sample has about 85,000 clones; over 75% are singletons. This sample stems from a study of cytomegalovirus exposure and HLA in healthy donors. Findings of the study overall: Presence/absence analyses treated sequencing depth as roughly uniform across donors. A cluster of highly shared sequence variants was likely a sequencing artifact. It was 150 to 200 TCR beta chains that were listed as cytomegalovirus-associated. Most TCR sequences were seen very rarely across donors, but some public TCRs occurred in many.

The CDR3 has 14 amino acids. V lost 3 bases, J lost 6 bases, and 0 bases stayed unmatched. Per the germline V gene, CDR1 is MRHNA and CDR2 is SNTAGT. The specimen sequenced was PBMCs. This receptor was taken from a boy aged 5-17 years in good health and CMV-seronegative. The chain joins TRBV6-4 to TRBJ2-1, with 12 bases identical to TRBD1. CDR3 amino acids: CASSEGQGANEQFF. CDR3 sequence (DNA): TGTGCCAGCAGTGAGGGACAGGGGGCCAATGAGCAGTTCTTC.